Here is one T cell receptor beta chain with its context. Libraries were prepared by immunoSEQ multiplex PCR; TCRdb keeps only in-frame clonotypes and omits some of them. The repertoire holds under 100,000 clones, 79% seen once, with approximately 6% in the top ten. The data stem from a study of glioma-infiltrating T cells after dendritic cell vaccination. Study-wide context: Autologous tumor lysate-pulsed dendritic cell vaccination was given between the early 2000s and the early 2010s. Dendritic cell vaccine was injected intradermally three times, biweekly.

All glioblastoma patients lacked an isocitrate dehydrogenase mutation. Trimming removed 2 bases from V and 4 bases from J, with 12 bases in between. This CDR3 is 14 amino acids long. CDR1 is SGHNT and CDR2 is YYREEE in the germline V gene (reference sequence). Sequencing was performed on blood, taken before dendritic cell vaccination. The clonotype originates from a human donor with glioblastoma. The V call is TRBV5-4, the J call TRBJ1-1; D remains unclear. As DNA, the CDR3 is TGTGCCAGCAGCTTTTTCGGTGGTGGCACTGAAGCTTTCTTT. It specifies CASSFFGGGTEAFF.